These 27 T cell receptor beta chains came from one sample sequenced in a study of T cells in Graves' hyperthyroidism and ophthalmopathy. It was RNA transcripts that yielded the amplified TCR beta CDR3 regions. A first-round RT-PCR of the TCR CDR3 used the HTBI primer set. TCRdb reprocessed the multiplex PCR reads via MiXCR and lists one record per CDR3 protein. The sample consists of some 800,000 distinct CDR3 sequences, approximately 40% of them appearing once. The sample was blood. All receptors derive from a man aged 18-30 years with Graves' hyperthyroidism.

Details on this clonotype: This may be a read error, as it is one base from a much larger clone. The chain is built from TRBV6-5 and TRBJ1-2; D not certain. The CDR3 spans 14 residues. In germline, CDR1 is MNHEY, CDR2 SVGAGI. The CDR3 region has the DNA TGTGCCATCAGTTACTCCGTGTTCGGAGAAGGCTACACCTTC. This sequence encodes CAISYSVFGEGYTF.

The CDR3 protein is CASSSRLAGGVPYEQYF. CDR3 sequence (DNA): TGTGCCAGCAGCTCCCGACTAGCGGGAGGGGTCCCCTACGAGCAGTACTTC. The chain couples TRBV7-9 to TRBJ2-7, with 14 bases matching TRBD2. The trim removed 4 bases at V and 2 bases at J, leaving 7 bases unmatched. Germline V gives CDR1 SEHNR, CDR2 FQNEAQ (reference sequence). The CDR3 runs 17 residues.

V and J are TRBV7-8 and TRBJ2-7; a weak D match, TRBD2 (5 bases). TRBJ2-5 matches the DNA end more closely, so the J call is doubtful. Looked up from germline, CDR1 is SGHVS and CDR2 is FQNEAQ. The CDR3 consists of 14 residues. CDR3 sequence reads: CASSSRTPAGTQYF. The CDR3 DNA sequence: TGTGCCAGCAGCTCAAGGACTCCGGCGGGGACCCAGTACTTC.

At least ten counts were recorded for this clonotype. This chain links TRBV7-8 with TRBJ1-2, with 7 bases that match TRBD1. The CDR3 runs to 13 residues. Losses at the gene ends were 4 bases for V and 4 bases for J; bases not matched to a gene: 3. Germline V gene sequence: CDR1 SGHVS, CDR2 FQNEAQ. The chain's CDR3 is CASSSDRTYGYTF. The CDR3 DNA reads as TGTGCCAGCAGCTCGGACAGGACCTATGGCTACACCTTC.

This clonotype has just one count. This chain links TRBV6-5 with TRBJ2-7; D remains unclear. Per germline, CDR1 MNHEY and CDR2 SVGAGI. CDR3 length: 13 residues. V was trimmed by 5 bases and J by 5 bases, leaving 13 bases between them. CDR3 nucleotide sequence: TGTGCCAGCAGTGTTACAGTCGCGGACGAGCAGTACTTC. It is translated as CASSVTVADEQYF.

This clonotype has ten or more counts. V and J are TRBV4-3 and TRBJ2-2, with 8 positions matching TRBD1. The germline gives CDR1 LGHNA, CDR2 YSLEER. The trim removed 7 bases at V and 7 bases at J, leaving 17 bases unmatched. CDR3 length equals 17 residues. CDR3 residues: CASTKSAPGGYDGELFF. Written as DNA, the CDR3 is TGCGCCAGCACCAAGAGCGCGCCAGGGGGCTATGACGGGGAGCTGTTTTTT.

Only a few counts were recorded for this clonotype. The chain couples TRBV20-1 to TRBJ1-1; D is perhaps TRBD1 (6 bases). This CDR3 has 14 residues. Germline V gene sequence: CDR1 DFQATT, CDR2 SNEGSKA (reference sequence). Trimming cost V 5 bases and J 5 bases, with 18 bases left between them. DNA for the CDR3: TGCAGTGCTCAGACTTGGGGAGGGGGGACTGAAGCTTTCTTT. Its protein is CSAQTWGGGTEAFF.

This clonotype has only a few counts. This chain links TRBV4-1 with TRBJ2-7, with 7 bases matching TRBD2. The CDR3 covers 14 residues. With V trimmed by 1 base and J by 5 bases, 5 bases remained unmatched. The germline V gene has CDR1 MGHRA and CDR2 YSYEKL. The CDR3 region is CASSQVRLADEQYF. CDR3 coding DNA: TGCGCCAGCAGCCAAGTTCGCCTAGCGGACGAGCAGTACTTC.

This clonotype has ten or more counts. The CDR3 nucleotides read TGTGCCATCAGTAGTACTAGCGGTCCCTACGAGCAGTACTTC. Its protein product is CAISSTSGPYEQYF. The chain joins TRBV10-3 to TRBJ2-7; 8 bases align to TRBD2. Trimming cost V 5 bases and J 2 bases; bases outside gene matches: 5. This CDR3 has 14 residues. Germline V lookup: CDR1 ENHRY, CDR2 SYGVKD.

This clonotype appeared once. This chain connects TRBV10-3 to TRBJ1-2; D gene ambiguous. Germline CDR1 ENHRY, CDR2 SYGVKD. This CDR3 has 15 residues. V gave up 0 bases and J gave up 11 bases, with 19 bases separating them. CDR3 sequence reads: CAISESDLRPNRYTF. CDR3 DNA sequence: TGTGCCATCAGTGAGTCGGACTTGAGACCCAATAGATACACCTTC.

A few counts support this clonotype. This sequence joins TRBV4-1 and TRBJ1-2; TRBD1 matches 9 bases. The CDR3 sequence is 15 residues long. V was clipped by 4 bases and J by 2 bases; unmatched bases: 5. Germline V lookup: CDR1 MGHRA, CDR2 YSYEKL. The CDR3 DNA is TGCGCCAGCAGCCGGGACAGGGCGGAAAACTATGGCTACACCTTC. It encodes CASSRDRAENYGYTF.

The chain carries TRBV7-3 and TRBJ2-2, with D possibly matching TRBD1 (6 bases). Germline V lookup: CDR1 SGHTA, CDR2 FQGTGA. The CDR3 totals 14 residues. V was trimmed by 5 bases and J by 7 bases, leaving 14 bases between them. The CDR3 region is CASSEQGLGGELFF. The CDR3, as DNA: TGTGCCAGCAGCGAACAGGGATTAGGCGGGGAGCTGTTTTTT. Filled out from reference TRBV7-3 and TRBJ2-2, the complete variable domain reads GAGVSQTPSNKVTEKGKYVELRCDPISGHTALYWYRQSLGQGPEFLIYFQGTGAADDSGLPNDRFFAVRPEGSVSTLKIQRTERGDSAVYLCASSEQGLGGELFFGEGSRLTVL.

The CDR3 is CSVVGRGGGANTEAFF. CDR3 DNA: TGCAGCGTTGTAGGCAGGGGCGGTGGGGCCAACACTGAAGCTTTCTTT. This chain joins TRBV29-1 and TRBJ1-1; TRBD1 might be the D (6 bases). CDR1 and CDR2 from the germline V gene are SQVTM and ANQGSEA. V lost 4 bases and J 2 bases, leaving 20 bases between the germline ends. This CDR3 has 16 amino acids. The whole variable domain, remainder taken from reference TRBV29-1 and TRBJ1-1, is SAVISQKPSRDICQRGTSLTIQCQVDSQVTMMFWYRQQPGQSLTLIATANQGSEATYESGFVIDKFPISRPNLTFSTLTVSNMSPEDSSIYLCSVVGRGGGANTEAFFGQGTRLTVV.

The J gene is TRBJ2-2, the V gene TRBV7-3, with no clear D. Per germline, CDR1 SGHTA and CDR2 FQGTGA. Trimming cost V 2 bases and J 4 bases, with 17 bases left between them. CDR3 length: 17 amino acids. DNA for the CDR3: TGTGCCAGCAGCTTAGCCGTGGGCAGGCGGATCACCGGGGAGCTGTTTTTT. Its translation is CASSLAVGRRITGELFF. The variable domain in full, with the rest retrieved from reference TRBV7-3 and TRBJ2-2, is GAGVSQTPSNKVTEKGKYVELRCDPISGHTALYWYRQSLGQGPEFLIYFQGTGAADDSGLPNDRFFAVRPEGSVSTLKIQRTERGDSAVYLCASSLAVGRRITGELFFGEGSRLTVL.

This clonotype has just one count. The V and J genes are TRBV20-1 and TRBJ1-3, with a possible D match to TRBD1 (6 bases). The germline V gene encodes CDR1 DFQATT and CDR2 SNEGSKA (reference sequence). Between the trimmed V and J ends, which lost 3 bases and 7 bases, there was a span of 13 bases. The CDR3 is 13 residues long. The chain's CDR3 is CSASWAGVNTIYF. Here the CDR3 DNA reads TGCAGTGCTAGTTGGGCAGGGGTGAACACCATATATTTT.

This clonotype appeared once. The chain has TRBV14 and TRBJ2-7, with 13 nucleotides matching TRBD2. CDR1 and CDR2 (germline): SGHDN, FVKESK. The CDR3 totals 20 residues. V was clipped by 0 bases and J by 0 bases; unmatched bases: 11. The CDR3 reads CASSQDSVYRTSGSSYEQYF. In nucleotides, the CDR3 is TGTGCCAGCAGCCAAGATTCTGTGTATCGGACTAGCGGGAGCTCCTACGAGCAGTACTTC.

This clonotype was picked up a small number of times. This chain connects TRBV7-9 to TRBJ2-7, with no clear D. The CDR3 loop spans 12 amino acids. CDR1 SEHNR and CDR2 FQNEAQ come from the germline V gene (reference sequence). Deletions cut 5 bases from V and 7 bases from J, with 12 bases between. The CDR3, as DNA: TGTGCCAGCAGCCAAGTGGACGGGGAGCAGTACTTC. Translation: CASSQVDGEQYF.

CDR3 sequence: CASKRGQGTGELFF. DNA for the CDR3: TGTGCCAGCAAGAGGGGGCAGGGCACCGGGGAGCTGTTTTTT. The genes are TRBV7-2 and TRBJ2-2; 7 bases line up with TRBD1. Per the germline V gene, CDR1 is SGHTA and CDR2 is FQGNSA. Trimming at V came to 7 bases and at J to 4 bases, leaving 6 bases not matched to a gene. The CDR3 has 14 amino acids.

The V gene is TRBV19, the J gene TRBJ2-2, with TRBD1 as a possible D gene (5 bases). This CDR3 comprises 13 residues. CDR1 is LNHDA and CDR2 is SQIVND in the germline V gene (reference sequence). V gave up 9 bases and J gave up 1 base, with 9 bases separating them. CDR3 nucleotides: TGTGCCAGCCCCGACAGGAACACCGGGGAGCTGTTTTTT. This sequence encodes CASPDRNTGELFF.

The chain links TRBV6-4 to TRBJ1-1; 9 bases map to TRBD1. The CDR3 covers 16 residues. Germline CDR1 and CDR2: MRHNA and SNTAGT. V lost 5 bases to trimming and J lost 1 base; unmatched junction nucleotides: 8. This CDR3 is CASSPSGTGWNTEAFF. Written as DNA, the CDR3 is TGTGCCAGCAGTCCGTCCGGGACAGGGTGGAACACTGAAGCTTTCTTT.

This clonotype appeared many times. This chain joins TRBV5-8 and TRBJ2-5; 9 bases fit TRBD2. This CDR3 is built from 15 residues. The V gene's germline CDR1 is SGHTS and CDR2 YDEGEE. V was pared by 0 bases and J by 5 bases, with 5 bases of the junction left unmatched. The CDR3 here is CASSLAGLAGETQYF. CDR3 DNA: TGTGCCAGCAGCTTGGCCGGTCTAGCGGGGGAGACCCAGTACTTC.

In regard to this clonotype: This sequence may be a read error, since a much larger clone differs from it by one base. V usage is TRBV10-2 and J usage is TRBJ2-7, with D tentatively TRBD1 or TRBD2 (6 bases each). CDR3 length: 14 amino acids. Germline CDR1 is WSHSY and CDR2 is SAAADI. The CDR3 region is CASSEGGGPYEQHF. CDR3 nucleotide sequence: TGCGCCAGCAGTGAGGGAGGGGGTCCCTACGAGCAGCACTTC.

Only one count was recorded for this clonotype. This chain joins TRBV29-1 and TRBJ2-2, with D maybe TRBD2 (5 bases). The CDR3 is 13 amino acids. V lost 3 bases and J 7 bases, leaving 12 bases between the germline ends. Per germline, CDR1 SQVTM and CDR2 ANQGSEA. Written as DNA, the CDR3 is TGCAGCGTTGAGAGGGATGTGGACGGGGAGCTGTTTTTT. Amino acids: CSVERDVDGELFF.

The V gene is TRBV19, the J gene TRBJ2-7; TRBD2 might be the D (6 bases). V was shortened by 8 bases and J by 7 bases, with 15 bases between the two germline ends. The CDR3 has 12 residues. CDR1 and CDR2 from the germline V gene are LNHDA and SQIVND (reference sequence). CDR3 coding DNA: TGTGCCAGTGACTCCTACCGGGGGGAGCAGTACTTC. Its protein is CASDSYRGEQYF.

The V and J genes are TRBV4-1 and TRBJ2-7; possibly TRBD2 for D (6 bases). Trimming stripped 1 base from V and 4 bases from J, with 14 bases between. The length of the CDR3 is 15 residues. Germline V gene lookup returns CDR1 MGHRA and CDR2 YSYEKL. CDR3 coding DNA: TGCGCCAGCAGCCAAGTTTTAGCGGACCCGTACGAGCAGTACTTC. This translates into CASSQVLADPYEQYF.

This clonotype was seen repeatedly, ten times or more. This chain joins TRBV7-8 and TRBJ1-5; D is uncertain. The V gene's germline CDR1 is SGHVS and CDR2 FQNEAQ. The CDR3 runs 16 residues. V was clipped by 5 bases and J by 5 bases, with 19 bases between them. The CDR3 loop is CASSHTSSAADQPQHF. The CDR3 DNA sequence: TGTGCCAGCAGCCATACATCCTCGGCAGCAGATCAGCCCCAGCATTTT.

This clonotype was counted at least ten times. CDR3 loop: CASSVGLAPNYEQYF. CDR3 coding DNA: TGTGCCAGCAGCGTAGGGCTAGCGCCTAACTACGAGCAGTACTTC. This chain links TRBV9 with TRBJ2-7, with D perhaps matching TRBD2 (6 bases). Germline V lookup: CDR1 SGDLS, CDR2 YYNGEE. V lost 0 bases and J 3 bases, leaving 13 bases between the germline ends. This CDR3 region has 15 residues. The variable domain in full, completed from reference TRBV9 and TRBJ2-7, reads DSGVTQTPKHLITATGQRVTLRCSPRSGDLSVYWYQQSLDQGLQFLIQYYNGEERAKGNILERFSAQQFPDLHSELNLSSLELGDSALYFCASSVGLAPNYEQYFGPGTRLTVT.